The 9 T cell receptor beta chains presented below share a single source sample, sequenced in a study of cytomegalovirus exposure and HLA in healthy donors. Amplification used 60 Vbeta primers and 13 Jbeta primers. The protocol was immunoSEQ multiplex PCR, while the TCRdb copy is restricted to in-frame clones and leaves out a portion. The data contain approximately 130,000 clones, roughly 77% of them singletons. The source material was PBMCs. The source is a man in his forties in good health and CMV-seronegative.

The J gene is TRBJ2-2, the V gene TRBV19; 9 nucleotides line up with TRBD1. The CDR3 consists of 13 residues. Per the germline V gene, CDR1 is LNHDA and CDR2 is SQIVND (reference sequence). With V trimmed by 6 bases and J by 6 bases, 2 bases remained unmatched. The CDR3 nucleotides read TGTGCCAGTAGGGGACAGGGTCCCGGGGAGCTGTTTTTT. Protein: CASRGQGPGELFF.

This clone has only a few counts. The CDR3 region has the DNA TGTGCCAGCAGTTTGGGGGGGACTGCTTCCTACAATGAGCAGTTCTTC. Protein: CASSLGGTASYNEQFF. The chain joins TRBV27 to TRBJ2-1, with 7 bases matching TRBD2. The V segment lost 3 bases and the J segment 1 base; nucleotides outside the gene matches: 6. Germline lookup yields CDR1 MNHEY and CDR2 SMNVEV (reference sequence). This CDR3 is built from 16 residues.

The CDR3: CASSFQVRTGNTEAFF. DNA for the CDR3: TGTGCCAGCAGCTTTCAGGTTCGGACAGGGAACACTGAAGCTTTCTTT. This chain connects TRBV7-9 to TRBJ1-1; TRBD1 aligns across 7 bases. V gave up 3 bases and J gave up 1 base; unmatched junction bases: 8. Germline V CDR1 and CDR2: SEHNR, FQNEAQ (reference sequence). The CDR3 loop spans 16 amino acids.

The chain links TRBV2 to TRBJ2-1, with TRBD2 matching 9 bases. Germline CDR1 is SNHLY and CDR2 is FYNNEI. J lost 8 bases, V lost 6 bases, and 11 bases had no gene match. This CDR3 has 15 residues. The CDR3 spells CASRPNSGRLDEQFF. The CDR3 DNA is TGTGCCAGCAGACCTAATAGCGGGAGACTAGATGAGCAGTTCTTC.

This sequence joins TRBV2 and TRBJ2-7, with TRBD1 matching over 8 bases. The V and J ends lost 6 bases and 0 bases, in that order; junction bases with no gene match: 10. The CDR3 is made up of 16 amino acids. CDR1 SNHLY and CDR2 FYNNEI come from the germline V gene. CDR3 nucleotide sequence: TGTGCCAGCAGCCAAACCCAACAGGGGGGCTCCTACGAGCAGTACTTC. As protein: CASSQTQQGGSYEQYF.

The sample holds a few counts of this clone. This chain links TRBV4-3 with TRBJ2-7, with 11 nucleotides matching TRBD2. CDR3 length: 19 amino acids. CDR1 and CDR2 from the germline V gene are LGHNA and YSLEER. The J segment lost 0 bases and the V segment lost 0 bases, leaving 10 bases of the junction unmatched. As DNA, the CDR3 is TGCGCCAGCAGCCAAGACTGGATGGGACTAGCGGATTTCTCCTACGAGCAGTACTTC. Protein sequence: CASSQDWMGLADFSYEQYF.

The chain recombines TRBV11-2 with TRBJ1-1, with TRBD1 matching over 9 bases. From germline, CDR1 is SGHAT and CDR2 FQNNGV. Trimming at V came to 5 bases and at J to 4 bases, leaving 5 bases not matched to a gene. CDR3 length equals 14 residues. The CDR3 spells CASSKPDRGTEAFF. The CDR3 nucleotides read TGTGCCAGCAGCAAACCGGACAGGGGCACTGAAGCTTTCTTT.

The chain couples TRBV5-4 to TRBJ2-7; TRBD2 aligns across 10 bases. V trimming: 2 bases; J trimming: 6 bases; junction bases outside the gene matches: 8. The CDR3 contains 15 residues. The germline V gene has CDR1 SGHNT and CDR2 YYREEE (reference sequence). CDR3 loop: CASSFGSSGSSEQYF. The CDR3 nucleotides are TGTGCCAGCAGCTTCGGCTCTAGCGGGAGTAGCGAGCAGTACTTC.

This clone was detected once. The rearrangement uses TRBV7-9 and TRBJ1-4; 9 bases line up with TRBD1. V gave up 4 bases and J gave up 6 bases; unmatched junction bases: 3. This CDR3 has 14 amino acids. The germline V gene encodes CDR1 SEHNR and CDR2 FQNEAQ (reference sequence). CDR3 amino acids: CASSSTGGDEKLFF. CDR3 DNA: TGTGCCAGCAGCTCGACAGGGGGAGATGAAAAACTGTTTTTT.